The 27 T cell receptor beta chains reported below all come from one sample, sequenced in a study of response to subunit inactivated influenza vaccine. Using its own MiXCR run on the RT-PCR reads, TCRdb lists one record per CDR3 protein. The sample has 400,000 to 650,000 distinct CDR3 sequences; around 7.7% are singletons. The specimen comprised PBMCs from blood, sampled approximately 25 months after vaccination. These receptor sequences come from a man in his fifties or sixties who received an inactivated influenza vaccine.

This clonotype was detected a few times. The rearrangement joins TRBV20-1 to TRBJ2-3; 8 positions match TRBD1. V trimming: 5 bases; J trimming: 2 bases; junction bases outside the gene matches: 6. Per the germline V gene, CDR1 is DFQATT and CDR2 is SNEGSKA (reference sequence). The CDR3 runs 14 residues. The CDR3 bases are TGCAGTGCTGACAGGGGACCCGTCACAGATACGCAGTATTTT. Translated: CSADRGPVTDTQYF.

At least ten counts were recorded for this clonotype. The chain couples TRBV29-1 to TRBJ2-2; D ambiguous. This CDR3 region has 15 residues. Trimming pared 4 bases from V and 4 bases from J, leaving 16 bases between. Germline CDR1 reads SQVTM; CDR2 reads ANQGSEA. As DNA, the CDR3 is TGCAGCGTTGGAGCCAAGGGTTGGGGCACCGGGGAGCTGTTTTTT. Translated: CSVGAKGWGTGELFF.

This clonotype came up many times. The chain recombines TRBV27 with TRBJ2-1; 12 positions match TRBD2. Unmatched junction bases numbered 8, after V lost 5 bases and J lost 3 bases. Germline V CDR1 and CDR2: MNHEY, SMNVEV (reference sequence). This CDR3 spans 17 amino acids. This chain's CDR3 is CASSPHRLAGDYNEQFF. CDR3 coding DNA: TGTGCCAGCAGTCCCCACCGACTAGCGGGAGACTACAATGAGCAGTTCTTC.

This clonotype was counted at least ten times. The V gene is TRBV29-1, the J gene TRBJ2-5, with D perhaps given as TRBD1 or TRBD2 (5 bases each). In germline, CDR1 is SQVTM, CDR2 ANQGSEA. The germline V and J ends were trimmed by 4 bases and 1 base, with 10 bases remaining between them. CDR3 length: 13 residues. The CDR3 reads CSVGVGTQETQYF. CDR3 DNA: TGCAGCGTTGGCGTCGGGACCCAAGAGACCCAGTACTTC.

This clonotype was counted a few times. This sequence joins TRBV5-1 and TRBJ2-5; possibly TRBD2 for D (6 bases). This CDR3 has 14 amino acids. V shed 4 bases and J shed 1 base, with 11 bases lying between them. The germline V gene has CDR1 SGHRS and CDR2 YFSETQ. The CDR3 DNA sequence: TGCGCCAGCAGCATGGCGGGAAGCCAAGAGACCCAGTACTTC. It is translated as CASSMAGSQETQYF.

A few counts support this clonotype. At one end the junction does not follow the germline gene, possibly because of a read error. V usage is TRBV7-8 and J usage is TRBJ2-7; the D is unclear. The CDR3 runs 11 residues. The V gene's germline CDR1 is SGHVS and CDR2 FQNEAQ. This chain's CDR3 is CASSLFDEQHF. The DNA for the CDR3 is TGTGCCAGCAGCCTCTTCGACGAGCAGCACTTC.

This clonotype was observed at least ten times. The chain is built from TRBV6-1 and TRBJ2-3, with TRBD2 identical over 8 bases. V was pared by 6 bases and J by 0 bases, with 5 bases of the junction left unmatched. Per germline, CDR1 MNHNS and CDR2 SASEGT. The CDR3 totals 15 residues. The CDR3 nucleotides read TGTGCCAGCAGCTCGCAGCGGGGGAGCACAGATACGCAGTATTTT. This codes for CASSSQRGSTDTQYF.

This clonotype showed up many times. V and J are TRBV11-2 and TRBJ1-1; no definite D call. V lost 0 bases and J lost 3, with 14 bases in between. The CDR3 runs 16 residues. Germline lookup yields CDR1 SGHAT and CDR2 FQNNGV. The CDR3 sequence is CASSLDRPAGDTEAFF. The CDR3 bases are TGTGCCAGCAGCTTAGATCGCCCTGCCGGGGACACTGAAGCTTTCTTT.

This clonotype was counted only a few times. The V call is TRBV28, the J call TRBJ2-1; 15 bases are a match to TRBD2. The CDR3 consists of 17 residues. V shed 5 bases and J 6 bases; nucleotides not matched to a gene: 8. The germline V gene encodes CDR1 MDHEN and CDR2 SYDVKM. The DNA of the CDR3 is TGTGCCAGCAGTACCGCCTGGACTAGCGGGAGGGCCAATGAGCAGTTCTTC. Its translation is CASSTAWTSGRANEQFF. Using reference TRBV28 and TRBJ2-1 for the parts outside the CDR3, the full variable domain is DVKVTQSSRYLVKRTGEKVFLECVQDMDHENMFWYRQDPGLGLRLIYFSYDVKMKEKGDIPEGYSVSREKKERFSLILESASTNQTSMYLCASSTAWTSGRANEQFFGPGTRLTVL.

This clonotype was observed a few times. V usage is TRBV7-8 and J usage is TRBJ2-5, with 10 bases fitting TRBD1. V dropped 1 base and J dropped 5; count of bases not matched to a gene: 4. The CDR3 has 15 residues. Germline CDR1 SGHVS, CDR2 FQNEAQ. CDR3: CASSLGGDRGETQYF. In nucleotides, the CDR3 is TGTGCCAGCAGCTTAGGTGGGGACAGGGGTGAGACCCAGTACTTC.

This clonotype appeared many times. J is TRBJ2-2 and V is TRBV7-2; TRBD1 matches 8 bases. CDR1 and CDR2 from the germline V gene are SGHTA and FQGNSA. This CDR3 comprises 13 residues. After removal of 5 bases from V and 4 bases from J, the junction contained 0 bases not matched to a gene. The CDR3 DNA sequence: TGTGCCAGCAGCGGACAGGGCACCGGGGAGCTGTTTTTT. Translated: CASSGQGTGELFF.

This clonotype was counted a few times. The CDR3 DNA reads TGTGCCAGCAACCCCGGTGGGGGGAATGGCTCACCCCTCCACTTT. Protein: CASNPGGGNGSPLHF. The chain couples TRBV6-1 to TRBJ1-6; weak D call: TRBD1 (5 bases). CDR3 length: 15 amino acids. Germline assignment: CDR1 MNHNS and CDR2 SASEGT. Trimming removed 7 bases from V and 10 bases from J, with 20 bases in between.

V is TRBV7-9 and J is TRBJ2-3; D is perhaps TRBD1 or TRBD2 (6 bases each). Germline V CDR1 and CDR2: SEHNR, FQNEAQ (reference sequence). The V and J ends lost 11 bases and 0 bases respectively, with 15 bases between them. The CDR3 is 14 amino acids. This chain's CDR3 is CAAERGASTDTQYF. The CDR3 DNA follows: TGTGCCGCGGAGAGGGGGGCTAGCACAGATACGCAGTATTTT.

In its sample, this clonotype was seen many times. The chain uses TRBV27 and TRBJ2-5; 11 bases line up with TRBD2. V gave up 5 bases and J gave up 5 bases; unmatched junction bases: 7. Germline CDR1 and CDR2: MNHEY and SMNVEV (reference sequence). The CDR3 has 15 residues. In DNA form, the CDR3 reads TGTGCCAGCAGTCCCCGGCTAGCGGGGGGCGAGACCCAGTACTTC. Encoded protein: CASSPRLAGGETQYF.

This sequence joins TRBV7-2 and TRBJ2-1; a possible D gene is TRBD1 (5 bases). CDR1 is SGHTA, CDR2 FQGNSA, per germline. This CDR3 contains 13 residues. V lost 5 bases to trimming and J lost 5 bases, with 10 bases between them. In DNA, the CDR3 is TGTGCCAGCAGCCAGGGATTTAACAATGAGCAGTTCTTC. This gives the protein CASSQGFNNEQFF.

At least ten counts were recorded for this clonotype. The chain has TRBV12-3 or TRBV12-4 and TRBJ1-1; possibly TRBD1 for D (5 bases). The CDR3 length is 14 residues. Deletions cut 7 bases from V and 3 bases from J, with 15 bases between. CDR3 coding DNA: TGTGCCAGCATCCCATGGGGGGTGGACACTGAAGCTTTCTTT. Protein: CASIPWGVDTEAFF.

This clonotype was seen ten or more times. V gene TRBV10-3 combines with J gene TRBJ1-1; no clear D. The V gene's germline CDR1 is ENHRY and CDR2 SYGVKD. Deletions cut 8 bases from V and 0 bases from J, with 10 bases between. The CDR3 consists of 13 residues. The CDR3 DNA is TGTGCCATCCAGCAGGTCATGAACACTGAAGCTTTCTTT. Translating it yields CAIQQVMNTEAFF.

The rearrangement joins TRBV12-3 or TRBV12-4 to TRBJ2-7; TRBD1 agrees at 9 bases. V shed 5 bases, J shed 3 bases, and the junction held 5 bases outside the gene matches. This CDR3 is built from 14 residues. This CDR3 is CASSGDRALYEQYF. In DNA, the CDR3 is TGTGCCAGCAGTGGGGACAGGGCCCTCTACGAGCAGTACTTC.

On this clonotype: This clone may be a read error of a much larger clone one base away. The chain is built from TRBV29-1 and TRBJ2-1; D is perhaps TRBD1 (5 bases). V was cut by 6 bases and J by 5 bases, with 23 bases left in between. This CDR3 is 16 amino acids long. The germline V gene encodes CDR1 SQVTM and CDR2 ANQGSEA. The CDR3 region has the DNA TGCAGCGTAGGTACGGACAATCCAATGCGCCACAATGAGCAGTTCTTC. This gives the protein CSVGTDNPMRHNEQFF.

This clonotype was detected many times. The chain recombines TRBV12-3 or TRBV12-4 with TRBJ2-1; TRBD2 matches 15 bases. This CDR3 region has 18 residues. V dropped 5 bases and J dropped 1; count of bases not matched to a gene: 6. CDR3 in amino acids: CASSPGLAGGLSYNEQFF. The CDR3 region has the DNA TGTGCCAGCAGTCCGGGACTAGCGGGAGGTCTGTCCTACAATGAGCAGTTCTTC.

A few counts support this clonotype. V and J are TRBV28 and TRBJ1-1, with D possibly being TRBD1 (6 bases). Germline-derived CDR1 and CDR2 are MDHEN and SYDVKM. Trimming removed 7 bases from V and 3 bases from J, with 12 bases in between. This CDR3 region has 13 residues. The chain's CDR3 is CASTQGWDTEAFF. In DNA, the CDR3 is TGTGCCAGCACCCAGGGGTGGGACACTGAAGCTTTCTTT.

This clonotype showed up just a few times. The genes are TRBV7-8 and TRBJ2-1; 8 nucleotides agree with TRBD2. This CDR3 region has 17 residues. After removal of 5 bases from V and 7 bases from J, the junction contained 16 bases not matched to a gene. Germline assignment: CDR1 SGHVS and CDR2 FQNEAQ. This CDR3 is CASSRYVGGAPENEQFF. The CDR3 bases are TGTGCCAGCAGCCGGTACGTCGGGGGGGCTCCAGAAAATGAGCAGTTCTTC. The whole variable domain, filled in from reference TRBV7-8 and TRBJ2-1, reads GAGVSQSPRYKVAKRGQDVALRCDPISGHVSLFWYQQALGQGPEFLTYFQNEAQLDKSGLPSDRFFAERPEGSVSTLKIQRTQQEDSAVYLCASSRYVGGAPENEQFFGPGTRLTVL.

V and J are TRBV20-1 and TRBJ2-7; the D gene is possibly TRBD1 (5 bases). Looked up from germline, CDR1 is DFQATT and CDR2 is SNEGSKA (reference sequence). CDR3 length equals 14 residues. V was shortened by 4 bases and J by 2 bases, with 15 bases between the two germline ends. The CDR3 sequence: CSATKTGFTYEQYF. CDR3 in DNA: TGCAGTGCTACAAAAACAGGTTTCACCTACGAGCAGTACTTC.

This clonotype was found a few times. V usage is TRBV21-1 and J usage is TRBJ2-7; the table's D call, TRBD1, has no DNA check behind it. TRBV21-1 is a listed pseudogene. The CDR3 is made up of 17 amino acids. The CDR3 bases are TGTGCCAGCAGCAAAGATGGCTGGGGACAGGGGGTCTACGAGCAGTACTTC. Protein product: CASSKDGWGQGVYEQYF.

This clonotype was seen a handful of times. This rearrangement joins TRBV9 to TRBJ2-3; D may be TRBD2 (5 bases). V was pared by 1 base and J by 4 bases, with 13 bases between. Germline CDR1 reads SGDLS; CDR2 reads YYNGEE. The CDR3 is 15 amino acids. DNA of the CDR3: TGTGCCAGCAGCGTATACGGGATTAACGCAGATACGCAGTATTTT. This gives the protein CASSVYGINADTQYF.

This clonotype came up many times. This chain connects TRBV5-1 to TRBJ2-2; 7 bases align to TRBD1. J gave up 4 bases and V 1 base, and 7 bases lay outside the gene matches. The germline V gene encodes CDR1 SGHRS and CDR2 YFSETQ. The CDR3 sequence is 16 residues long. The CDR3, as DNA: TGCGCCAGCAGCTTGTTTCTCAGGGGGTCCACCGGGGAGCTGTTTTTT. This sequence encodes CASSLFLRGSTGELFF.

This clonotype was picked up a small number of times. The CDR3 DNA is TGTGCCAGCAGCTCCTTCAGAGATCAGCCCCAGCATTTT. It codes for CASSSFRDQPQHF. The chain couples TRBV5-6 to TRBJ1-5, with no clear D. The CDR3 extends over 13 amino acids. Trimming pared 3 bases from V and 5 bases from J, leaving 9 bases between. Germline assignment: CDR1 SGHDT and CDR2 YYEEEE.